These 26 T cell receptor beta chains came from one sample sequenced in a study of T cell responses to AZD1222 COVID-19 vaccine. Only in-frame clones appear in the TCRdb table, and some are missing; sequencing was by immunoSEQ multiplex PCR. The table includes some 120,000 clones, approximately 93% detected once. Sequenced material: peripheral blood, taken on day 0 of AZD1222 vaccination. The source is an adult in good health.

This clone was observed a single time. The chain carries TRBV6-5 and TRBJ2-1, with 11 bases fitting TRBD2. This CDR3 is built from 15 residues. Germline CDR1 is MNHEY and CDR2 is SVGAGI. V shed 5 bases, J shed 5 bases, and the junction held 5 bases outside the gene matches. The CDR3 DNA is TGTGCCAGCAGTAGGACTAGCGGGCTACACAATGAGCAGTTCTTC. Its translation: CASSRTSGLHNEQFF.

V usage is TRBV19 and J usage is TRBJ2-5; 12 bases are shared with TRBD2. J was trimmed by 7 bases and V by 1 base; bases with no gene match: 4. Germline CDR1 reads LNHDA; CDR2 reads SQIVND (reference sequence). The length of the CDR3 is 15 residues. The CDR3 coding sequence is TGTGCCAGTAGTATAGGACTAGCGGGAGCGGTGACCCAGTACTTC. This translates into CASSIGLAGAVTQYF.

This clone was counted a single time. In DNA form, the CDR3 reads TGTGCCAGCAGCCGCAAGTATACAGGGGCGGAATTTGGCGAGCAGTACTTC. It is translated as CASSRKYTGAEFGEQYF. This chain connects TRBV5-4 to TRBJ2-7, with 7 bases fitting TRBD1. Germline V gives CDR1 SGHNT, CDR2 YYREEE (reference sequence). The CDR3 is 17 amino acids. Germline trimming cut 4 bases from V and 6 bases from J; bases unmatched to any gene: 19.

This clone was observed once. The V and J genes are TRBV28 and TRBJ1-1; no clear D gene. Germline-derived CDR1 and CDR2 are MDHEN and SYDVKM. CDR3 length equals 11 residues. V lost 10 bases and J lost 5, with 11 bases in between. The CDR3 region is CATTVLTEAFF. DNA of the CDR3: TGTGCCACCACCGTTTTAACTGAAGCTTTCTTT.

This chain connects TRBV15 to TRBJ2-2; 8 bases map to TRBD2. V lost 0 bases to trimming and J lost 12 bases; unmatched junction nucleotides: 3. Per the germline V gene, CDR1 is LNHNV and CDR2 is YYDKDF (reference sequence). The CDR3 spans 13 residues. CDR3 coding DNA: TGTGCCACCAGCAGAGATCCGGGGGGGCAGCTGTTTTTT. Protein sequence: CATSRDPGGQLFF.

CDR3 DNA sequence: TGTGCCAGCAGTTTTTCGCCGACGGGAGTTTATGAGACCCAGTACTTC. This codes for CASSFSPTGVYETQYF. This chain connects TRBV28 to TRBJ2-5; D might be TRBD2 (6 bases). CDR3 length equals 16 residues. V was clipped by 3 bases and J by 5 bases, with 19 bases between them. Germline CDR1 and CDR2: MDHEN and SYDVKM.

The rearrangement links TRBV19 to TRBJ1-2; D may be TRBD1 (5 bases). Trimming left V 6 bases short and J 5 bases short, with 10 bases between. Germline V gene lookup returns CDR1 LNHDA and CDR2 SQIVND (reference sequence). The CDR3 is 12 amino acids. CDR3 nucleotides: TGTGCCAGTAGCCAGACAGAGTATGGCTACACCTTC. The encoded protein is CASSQTEYGYTF.

The chain couples TRBV4-1 to TRBJ1-2; D may be TRBD1 (5 bases). V was shortened by 1 base and J by 7 bases, with 16 bases between the two germline ends. The CDR3 extends over 15 amino acids. Germline-derived CDR1 and CDR2 are MGHRA and YSYEKL. DNA for the CDR3: TGCGCCAGCAGCCAAGCGAGTAAGTTAGACAGTGGCTACACCTTC. Amino acid sequence: CASSQASKLDSGYTF.

This chain uses TRBV10-3 with TRBJ2-5; TRBD2 matches at 13 bases. The CDR3 runs 15 residues. Germline V gene lookup returns CDR1 ENHRY and CDR2 SYGVKD. The V and J ends lost 6 bases and 5 bases, in that order; junction bases with no gene match: 6. CDR3 amino acids: CAISPLTSGGETQYF. Here the CDR3 DNA reads TGTGCCATCAGCCCTTTGACTAGCGGGGGGGAGACCCAGTACTTC.

V gene TRBV5-1 combines with J gene TRBJ1-4; D may be TRBD1 (5 bases). Germline CDR1 is SGHRS and CDR2 is YFSETQ. The CDR3 covers 15 residues. Trimming pared 3 bases from V and 5 bases from J, leaving 14 bases between. CDR3 bases: TGCGCCAGCAGCTCCGGGGGAGGGCCCAATGAAAAACTGTTTTTT. This codes for CASSSGGGPNEKLFF.

V gene TRBV12-5 combines with J gene TRBJ2-3; either TRBD1 or TRBD2 may supply D (5 bases each). This CDR3 has 15 amino acids. CDR1 LGHNT and CDR2 FRNRAP come from the germline V gene. V was pared by 9 bases and J by 6 bases, with 22 bases between. The CDR3 region is CAREGESPYSDTQYF. Here the CDR3 DNA reads TGTGCTAGAGAAGGGGAGTCGCCTTATTCGGATACGCAGTATTTT. The full variable domain, its missing parts supplied by reference TRBV12-5 and TRBJ2-3, is DARVTQTPRHKVTEMGQEVTMRCQPILGHNTVFWYRQTMMQGLELLAYFRNRAPLDDSGMPKDRFSAEMPDATLATLKIQPSEPRDSAVYFCAREGESPYSDTQYFGPGTRLTVL.

CDR3 protein: CASSLDIAGELFF. The CDR3 DNA sequence: TGTGCCAGCAGCTTAGATATAGCCGGGGAGCTGTTTTTT. V is TRBV7-2 and J is TRBJ2-2; no clear D. The germline V and J ends were trimmed by 1 base and 6 bases, with 6 bases remaining between them. The CDR3 is 13 amino acids. Germline V gives CDR1 SGHTA, CDR2 FQGNSA.

V is TRBV5-8 and J is TRBJ2-2; no reliable D call. V lost 2 bases, J lost 4 bases, and 9 bases lay in between. CDR1 SGHTS and CDR2 YDEGEE come from the germline V gene. There are 14 residues in the CDR3. CDR3: CASSFGHLTGELFF. As DNA, the CDR3 is TGTGCCAGCAGCTTCGGCCACCTCACCGGGGAGCTGTTTTTT.

The gene calls are TRBV19 and TRBJ1-5, with TRBD1 matching 11 bases. The CDR3 extends over 15 amino acids. Germline trimming cut 6 bases from V and 5 bases from J; bases unmatched to any gene: 6. Germline V gene sequence: CDR1 LNHDA, CDR2 SQIVND (reference sequence). This CDR3 is CASSRTGGRDQPQHF. The CDR3 DNA sequence: TGTGCCAGTAGCCGGACAGGGGGCAGGGATCAGCCCCAGCATTTT.

The J gene is TRBJ2-6, the V gene TRBV28; 9 nucleotides match TRBD1. V trimming: 6 bases; J trimming: 0 bases; junction bases outside the gene matches: 9. Germline V gene lookup returns CDR1 MDHEN and CDR2 SYDVKM. This CDR3 is built from 18 residues. As DNA, the CDR3 is TGTGCCAGCAGACCAACAGGGGGCGCCAGCTCTGGGGCCAACGTCCTGACTTTC. Protein: CASRPTGGASSGANVLTF.

J is TRBJ1-3 and V is TRBV11-2; no reliable D call. V was cut by 3 bases and J by 4 bases, with 19 bases left in between. Germline V CDR1 and CDR2: SGHAT, FQNNGV. The CDR3 runs 17 residues. The CDR3 coding sequence is TGTGCCAGCAGCTTTCCGTTCAGACGGAACTCAGGAAACACCATATATTTT. Translated: CASSFPFRRNSGNTIYF.

V is TRBV7-8 and J is TRBJ1-5, with 9 bases aligning to TRBD1. Germline trimming cut 5 bases from V and 2 bases from J; bases unmatched to any gene: 16. CDR3 length equals 19 residues. From germline, CDR1 is SGHVS and CDR2 FQNEAQ. The CDR3 loop is CASSQGGTGKVYGNQPQHF. In nucleotides, the CDR3 is TGTGCCAGCAGCCAGGGTGGGACAGGGAAAGTTTACGGCAATCAGCCCCAGCATTTT.

This clone was detected only once. The chain has TRBV27 and TRBJ1-5; tentatively, D is TRBD1 (5 bases). Trimming pared 6 bases from V and 9 bases from J, leaving 15 bases between. Per germline, CDR1 MNHEY and CDR2 SMNVEV (reference sequence). This CDR3 is 13 amino acids long. This CDR3 is CASRRDFKGPQHF. As DNA, the CDR3 is TGTGCCAGCAGACGGGACTTTAAGGGGCCCCAGCATTTT.

This chain connects TRBV7-9 to TRBJ1-5, with D tentatively TRBD1 (5 bases). V shed 5 bases and J shed 10 bases, with 15 bases lying between them. Germline CDR1 reads SEHNR; CDR2 reads FQNEAQ (reference sequence). This CDR3 region has 13 residues. The CDR3 DNA reads TGTGCCAGCAGCCCAGGGCTTCATGGACCCCAGCATTTT. Protein: CASSPGLHGPQHF.

The V call is TRBV28, the J call TRBJ2-1, with 10 positions matching TRBD2. CDR3 size: 15 residues. V lost 5 bases to trimming and J lost 5 bases; unmatched junction nucleotides: 6. From germline, CDR1 is MDHEN and CDR2 SYDVKM. The CDR3 DNA reads TGTGCCAGCAGTCTCCCCGGGACTAGCGACAATGAGCAGTTCTTC. The encoded protein is CASSLPGTSDNEQFF.

This chain joins TRBV7-9 and TRBJ2-3; no clear D. The length of the CDR3 is 13 residues. V was clipped by 3 bases and J by 2 bases, with 6 bases between them. Germline V gives CDR1 SEHNR, CDR2 FQNEAQ (reference sequence). CDR3 residues: CASSFRPTDTQYF. The CDR3 DNA follows: TGTGCCAGCAGCTTCCGTCCCACAGATACGCAGTATTTT.

The rearrangement joins TRBV19 to TRBJ1-5; TRBD1 might be the D (5 bases). Per germline, CDR1 LNHDA and CDR2 SQIVND (reference sequence). The CDR3 length is 13 residues. V lost 6 bases and J lost 3, with 9 bases in between. The CDR3: CASSDRDNQPQHF. CDR3 nucleotides: TGTGCCAGTAGCGACAGAGACAATCAGCCCCAGCATTTT.

This chain connects TRBV2 to TRBJ1-1; 8 bases fit TRBD1. The CDR3 loop spans 14 amino acids. Germline trimming cut 6 bases from V and 12 bases from J; bases unmatched to any gene: 15. Germline V gene lookup returns CDR1 SNHLY and CDR2 FYNNEI. The CDR3 is CASRDRDDRWRSFF. The DNA for the CDR3 is TGTGCCAGCAGGGACAGGGACGACCGATGGAGGTCTTTCTTT.

V is TRBV19 and J is TRBJ2-1; D is perhaps TRBD2 (5 bases). Trimming shortened V by 4 bases and J by 4 bases, and 14 bases separated the two germline ends. Germline assignment: CDR1 LNHDA and CDR2 SQIVND (reference sequence). This CDR3 region has 15 residues. The CDR3 region has the DNA TGTGCCAGTAGTAACTCCTACGGGAAATACAATGAGCAGTTCTTC. This sequence encodes CASSNSYGKYNEQFF. The full variable domain, in which reference TRBV19 and TRBJ2-1 provide the parts outside the CDR3, is DGGITQSPKYLFRKEGQNVTLSCEQNLNHDAMYWYRQDPGQGLRLIYYSQIVNDFQKGDIAEGYSVSREKKESFPLTVTSAQKNPTAFYLCASSNSYGKYNEQFFGPGTRLTVL.

V is TRBV10-3 and J is TRBJ2-7; D perhaps matches TRBD2 (5 bases). CDR3 length: 12 amino acids. V was cut by 2 bases and J by 7 bases, with 9 bases left in between. Germline assignment: CDR1 ENHRY and CDR2 SYGVKD. The CDR3 nucleotides read TGTGCCATCAGTGAGGGGAGATTAGAGCAGTACTTC. Protein product: CAISEGRLEQYF.

The chain carries TRBV28 and TRBJ1-5, with D possibly TRBD1 on 5 matching bases. V was trimmed by 4 bases and J by 5 bases, leaving 9 bases between them. Per the germline V gene, CDR1 is MDHEN and CDR2 is SYDVKM. The CDR3 contains 13 residues. The CDR3 region is CASSSRVYQPQHF. CDR3 nucleotides: TGTGCCAGCAGTTCCAGGGTCTATCAGCCCCAGCATTTT.